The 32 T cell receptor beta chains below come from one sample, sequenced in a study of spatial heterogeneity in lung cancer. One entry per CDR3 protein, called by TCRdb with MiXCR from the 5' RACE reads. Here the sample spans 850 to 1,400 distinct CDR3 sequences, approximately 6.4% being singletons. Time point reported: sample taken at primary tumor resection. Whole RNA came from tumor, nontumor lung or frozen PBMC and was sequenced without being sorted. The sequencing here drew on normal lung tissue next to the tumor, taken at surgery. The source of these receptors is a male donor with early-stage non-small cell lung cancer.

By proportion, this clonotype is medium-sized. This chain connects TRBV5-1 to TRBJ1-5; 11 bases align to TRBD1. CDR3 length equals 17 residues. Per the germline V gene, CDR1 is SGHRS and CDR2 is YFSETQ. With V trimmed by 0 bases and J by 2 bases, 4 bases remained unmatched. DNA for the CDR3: TGCGCCAGCAGCTTGGGCGGGACAGGGGGAGGCAATCAGCCCCAGCATTTT. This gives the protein CASSLGGTGGGNQPQHF.

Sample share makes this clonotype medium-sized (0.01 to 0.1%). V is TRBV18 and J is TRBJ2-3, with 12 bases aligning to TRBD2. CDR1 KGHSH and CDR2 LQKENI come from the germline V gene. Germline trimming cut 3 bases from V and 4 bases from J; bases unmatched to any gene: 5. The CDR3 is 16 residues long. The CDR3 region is CASSPPTSGGSDTQYF. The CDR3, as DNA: TGTGCCAGCTCACCGCCAACTAGCGGGGGGTCAGATACGCAGTATTTT.

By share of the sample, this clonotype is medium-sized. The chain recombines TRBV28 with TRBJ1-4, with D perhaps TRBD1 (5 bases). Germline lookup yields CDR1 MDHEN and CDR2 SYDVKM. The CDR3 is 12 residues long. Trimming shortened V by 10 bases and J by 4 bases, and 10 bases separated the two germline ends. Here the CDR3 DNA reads TGTGCCATTCAGGGCATTAATGAAAAACTGTTTTTT. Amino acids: CAIQGINEKLFF.

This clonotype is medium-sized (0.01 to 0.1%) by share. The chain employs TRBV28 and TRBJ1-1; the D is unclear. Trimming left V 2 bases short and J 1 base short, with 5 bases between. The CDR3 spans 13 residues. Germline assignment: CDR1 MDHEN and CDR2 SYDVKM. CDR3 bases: TGTGCCAGCAGTTTAAGGACGAACACTGAAGCTTTCTTT. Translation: CASSLRTNTEAFF.

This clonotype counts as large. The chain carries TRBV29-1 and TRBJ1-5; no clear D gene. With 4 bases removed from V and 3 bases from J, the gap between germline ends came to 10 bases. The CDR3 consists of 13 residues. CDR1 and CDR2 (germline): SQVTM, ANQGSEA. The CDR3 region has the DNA TGCAGCGTTGTAATAGGGCCCAATCAGCCCCAGCATTTT. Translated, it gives CSVVIGPNQPQHF.

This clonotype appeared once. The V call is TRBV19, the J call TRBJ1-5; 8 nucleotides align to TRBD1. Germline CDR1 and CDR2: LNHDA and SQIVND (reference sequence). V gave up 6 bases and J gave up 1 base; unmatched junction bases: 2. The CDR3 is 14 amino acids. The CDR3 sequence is CASRGQGSNQPQHF. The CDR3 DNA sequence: TGTGCCAGTAGAGGACAGGGAAGCAATCAGCCCCAGCATTTT. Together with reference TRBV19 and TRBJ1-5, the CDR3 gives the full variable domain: DGGITQSPKYLFRKEGQNVTLSCEQNLNHDAMYWYRQDPGQGLRLIYYSQIVNDFQKGDIAEGYSVSREKKESFPLTVTSAQKNPTAFYLCASRGQGSNQPQHFGDGTRLSIL.

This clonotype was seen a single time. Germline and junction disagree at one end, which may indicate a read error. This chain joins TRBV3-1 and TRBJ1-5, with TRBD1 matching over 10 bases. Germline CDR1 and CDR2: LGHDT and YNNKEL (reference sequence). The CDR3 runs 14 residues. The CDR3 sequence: CASSQGQGDQPQHF. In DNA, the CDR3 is TGTGCTAGCAGCCAAGGACAGGGGGATCAGCCCCAGCATTTT.

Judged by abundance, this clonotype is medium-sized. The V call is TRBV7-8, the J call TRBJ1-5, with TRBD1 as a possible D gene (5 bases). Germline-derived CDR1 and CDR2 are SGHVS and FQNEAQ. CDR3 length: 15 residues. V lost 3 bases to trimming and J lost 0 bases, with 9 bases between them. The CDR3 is CASSLGPVSNQPQHF. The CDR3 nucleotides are TGTGCCAGCAGCTTGGGGCCAGTTAGCAATCAGCCCCAGCATTTT.

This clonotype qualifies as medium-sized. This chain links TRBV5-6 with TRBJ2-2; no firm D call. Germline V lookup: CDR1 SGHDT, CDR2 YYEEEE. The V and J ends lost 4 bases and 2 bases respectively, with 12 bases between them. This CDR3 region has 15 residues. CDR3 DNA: TGTGCCAGCAGCCCGGACGGACGAAACACCGGGGAGCTGTTTTTT. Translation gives CASSPDGRNTGELFF.

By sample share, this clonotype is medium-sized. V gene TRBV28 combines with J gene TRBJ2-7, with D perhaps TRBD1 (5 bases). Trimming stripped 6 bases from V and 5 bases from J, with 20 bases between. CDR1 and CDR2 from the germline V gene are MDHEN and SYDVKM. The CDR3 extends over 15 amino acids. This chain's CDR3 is CASSPLPAGPHEQYF. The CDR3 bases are TGTGCCAGCAGCCCCCTCCCGGCAGGGCCCCACGAGCAGTACTTC.

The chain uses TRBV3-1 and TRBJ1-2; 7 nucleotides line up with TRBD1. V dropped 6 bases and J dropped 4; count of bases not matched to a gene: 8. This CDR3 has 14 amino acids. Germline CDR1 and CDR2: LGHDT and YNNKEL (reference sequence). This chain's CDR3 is CASSHRDSSYGYTF. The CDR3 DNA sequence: TGTGCCAGCAGTCACCGGGACAGCTCCTATGGCTACACCTTC.

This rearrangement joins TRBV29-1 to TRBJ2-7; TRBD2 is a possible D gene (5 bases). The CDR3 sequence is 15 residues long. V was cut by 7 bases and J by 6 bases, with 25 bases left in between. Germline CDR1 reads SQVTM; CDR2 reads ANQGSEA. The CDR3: CSAIHLGISGPEQYF. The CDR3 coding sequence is TGCAGCGCCATCCACCTCGGGATTTCGGGCCCCGAGCAGTACTTC.

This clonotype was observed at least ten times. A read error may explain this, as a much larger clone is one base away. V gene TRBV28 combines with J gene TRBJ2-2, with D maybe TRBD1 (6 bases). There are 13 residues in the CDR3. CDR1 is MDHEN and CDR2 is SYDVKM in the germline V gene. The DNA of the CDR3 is TGTGCCGGCAGAGGGGGAAACACCGGGGAGCTGTTTTTT. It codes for CAGRGGNTGELFF.

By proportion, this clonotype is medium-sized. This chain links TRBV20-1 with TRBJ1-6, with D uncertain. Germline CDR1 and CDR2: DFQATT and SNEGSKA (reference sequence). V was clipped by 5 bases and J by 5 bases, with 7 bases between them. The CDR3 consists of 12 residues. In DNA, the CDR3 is TGCAGTGCTCGACCGAATAATTCACCCCTCCACTTT. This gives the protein CSARPNNSPLHF.

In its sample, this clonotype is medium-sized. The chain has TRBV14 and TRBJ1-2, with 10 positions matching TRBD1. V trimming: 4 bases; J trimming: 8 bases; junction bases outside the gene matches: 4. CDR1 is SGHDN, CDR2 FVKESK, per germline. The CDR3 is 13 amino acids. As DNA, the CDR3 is TGTGCCAGCAGCCCCGGGACAGGGGTCGGCTACACCTTC. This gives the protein CASSPGTGVGYTF.

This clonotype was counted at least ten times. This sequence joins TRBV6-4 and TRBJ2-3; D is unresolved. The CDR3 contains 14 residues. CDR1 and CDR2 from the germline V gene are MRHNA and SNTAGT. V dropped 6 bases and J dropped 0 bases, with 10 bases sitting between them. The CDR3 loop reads CASSHLGSTDTQYF. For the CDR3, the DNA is TGTGCCAGCAGCCACCTGGGTAGCACAGATACGCAGTATTTT.

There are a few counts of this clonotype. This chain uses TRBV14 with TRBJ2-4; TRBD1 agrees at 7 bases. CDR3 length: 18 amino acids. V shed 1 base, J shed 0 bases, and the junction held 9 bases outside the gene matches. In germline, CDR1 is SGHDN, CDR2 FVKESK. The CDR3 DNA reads TGTGCCAGCAGCCAAGGGCACCGGACAGGACTAGCCAAAAACATTCAGTACTTC. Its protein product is CASSQGHRTGLAKNIQYF.

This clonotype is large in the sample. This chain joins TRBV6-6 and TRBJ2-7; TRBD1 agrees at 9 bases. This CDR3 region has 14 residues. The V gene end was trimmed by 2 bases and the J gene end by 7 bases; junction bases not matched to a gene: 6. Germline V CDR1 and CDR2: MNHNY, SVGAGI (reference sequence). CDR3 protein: CASSYPGQGSEQYF. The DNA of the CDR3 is TGTGCCAGCAGTTACCCGGGACAGGGTTCGGAGCAGTACTTC.

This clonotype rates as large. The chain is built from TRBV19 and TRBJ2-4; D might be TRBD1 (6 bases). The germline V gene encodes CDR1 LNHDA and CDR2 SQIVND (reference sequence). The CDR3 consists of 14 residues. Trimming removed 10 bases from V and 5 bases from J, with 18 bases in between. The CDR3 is CATRGSGVENIQYF. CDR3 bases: TGTGCCACCAGGGGCTCAGGGGTCGAAAACATTCAGTACTTC. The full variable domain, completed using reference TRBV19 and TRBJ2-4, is DGGITQSPKYLFRKEGQNVTLSCEQNLNHDAMYWYRQDPGQGLRLIYYSQIVNDFQKGDIAEGYSVSREKKESFPLTVTSAQKNPTAFYLCATRGSGVENIQYFGAGTRLSVL.

Here the CDR3 reads CASSPLRADNSPLHF. The CDR3 bases are TGCGCCAGCAGCCCACTTAGGGCCGACAATTCACCCCTCCACTTT. The chain links TRBV5-1 to TRBJ1-6; D remains ambiguous. Germline V CDR1 and CDR2: SGHRS, YFSETQ. The CDR3 covers 15 residues. V was clipped by 4 bases and J by 7 bases, with 15 bases between them.

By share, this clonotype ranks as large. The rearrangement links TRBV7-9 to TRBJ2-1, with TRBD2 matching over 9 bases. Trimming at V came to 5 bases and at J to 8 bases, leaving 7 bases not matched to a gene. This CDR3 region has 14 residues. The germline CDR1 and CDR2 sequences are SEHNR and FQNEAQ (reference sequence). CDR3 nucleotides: TGTGCCAGCAGCAAACCGGGACTAGCAGATGAGCAGTTCTTC. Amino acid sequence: CASSKPGLADEQFF.

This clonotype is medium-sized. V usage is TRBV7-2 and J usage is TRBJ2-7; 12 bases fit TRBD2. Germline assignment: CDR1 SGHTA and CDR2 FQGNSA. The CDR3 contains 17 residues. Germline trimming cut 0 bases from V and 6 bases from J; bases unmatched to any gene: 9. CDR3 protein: CASSLASTSGRAGEQYF. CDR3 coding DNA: TGTGCCAGCAGCTTAGCGTCGACTAGCGGGAGAGCGGGCGAGCAGTACTTC.

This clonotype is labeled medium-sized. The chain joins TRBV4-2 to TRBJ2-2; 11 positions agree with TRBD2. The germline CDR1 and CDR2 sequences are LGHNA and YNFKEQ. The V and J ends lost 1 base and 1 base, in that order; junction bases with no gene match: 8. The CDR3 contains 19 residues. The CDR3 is CASSQGSASGGLNTGELFF. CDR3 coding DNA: TGTGCCAGCAGCCAAGGGTCTGCTAGCGGGGGGTTGAACACCGGGGAGCTGTTTTTT.

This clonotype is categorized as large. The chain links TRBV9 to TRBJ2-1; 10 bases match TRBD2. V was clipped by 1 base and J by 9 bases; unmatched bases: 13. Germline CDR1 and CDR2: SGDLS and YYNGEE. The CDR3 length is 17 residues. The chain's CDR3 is CASSVKRGGPGITEQFF. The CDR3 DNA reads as TGTGCCAGCAGCGTAAAGCGGGGGGGCCCGGGAATCACTGAGCAGTTCTTC.

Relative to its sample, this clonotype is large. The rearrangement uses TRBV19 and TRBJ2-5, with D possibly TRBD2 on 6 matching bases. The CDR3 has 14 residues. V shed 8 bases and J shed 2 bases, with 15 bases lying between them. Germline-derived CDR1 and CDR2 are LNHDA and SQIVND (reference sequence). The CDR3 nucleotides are TGTGCCAGTGGGCACGGGGGAGATCAAGAGACCCAGTACTTC. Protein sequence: CASGHGGDQETQYF.

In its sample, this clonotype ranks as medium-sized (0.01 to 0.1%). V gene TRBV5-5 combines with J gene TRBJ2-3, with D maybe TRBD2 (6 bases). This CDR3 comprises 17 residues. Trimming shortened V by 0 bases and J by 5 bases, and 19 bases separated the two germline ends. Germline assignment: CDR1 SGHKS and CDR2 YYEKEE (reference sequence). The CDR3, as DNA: TGTGCCAGCAGCTTGGGAGTGGGGCGGTCCGGGGGAGATACGCAGTATTTT. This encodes CASSLGVGRSGGDTQYF.

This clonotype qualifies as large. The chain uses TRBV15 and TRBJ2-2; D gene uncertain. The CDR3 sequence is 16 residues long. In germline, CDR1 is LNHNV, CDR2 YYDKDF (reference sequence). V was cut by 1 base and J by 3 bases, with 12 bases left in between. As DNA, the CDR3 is TGTGCCACCAGCAGAGTGATAGGGTCGGACACCGGGGAGCTGTTTTTT. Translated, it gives CATSRVIGSDTGELFF.

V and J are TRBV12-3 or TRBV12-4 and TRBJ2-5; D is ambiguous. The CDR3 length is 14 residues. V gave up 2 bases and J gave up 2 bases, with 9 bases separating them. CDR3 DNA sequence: TGTGCCAGCAGTTTACCGGAATCTCAAGAGACCCAGTACTTC. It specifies CASSLPESQETQYF.

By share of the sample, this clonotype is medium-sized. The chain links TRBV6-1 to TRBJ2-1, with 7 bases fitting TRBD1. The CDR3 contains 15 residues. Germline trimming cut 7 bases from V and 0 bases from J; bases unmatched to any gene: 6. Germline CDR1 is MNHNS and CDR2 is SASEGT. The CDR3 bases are TGTGCCAGCACCCGGGACAGTCGCTCCTACAATGAGCAGTTCTTC. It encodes CASTRDSRSYNEQFF.

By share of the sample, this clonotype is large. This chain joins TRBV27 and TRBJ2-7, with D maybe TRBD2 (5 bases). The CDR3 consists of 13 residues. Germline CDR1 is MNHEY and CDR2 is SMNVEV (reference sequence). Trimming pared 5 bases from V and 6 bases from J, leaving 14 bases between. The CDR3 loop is CASSERPSTEQYF. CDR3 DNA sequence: TGTGCCAGCAGTGAACGTCCTAGCACCGAGCAGTACTTC.

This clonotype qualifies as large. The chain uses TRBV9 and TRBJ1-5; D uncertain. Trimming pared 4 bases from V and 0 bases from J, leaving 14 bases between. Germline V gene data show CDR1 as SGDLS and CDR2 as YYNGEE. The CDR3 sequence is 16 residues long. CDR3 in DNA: TGTGCCAGCAGCCCCGGCGCCTGGAGTAGCAATCAGCCCCAGCATTTT. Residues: CASSPGAWSSNQPQHF. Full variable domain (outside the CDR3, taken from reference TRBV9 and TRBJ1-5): DSGVTQTPKHLITATGQRVTLRCSPRSGDLSVYWYQQSLDQGLQFLIQYYNGEERAKGNILERFSAQQFPDLHSELNLSSLELGDSALYFCASSPGAWSSNQPQHFGDGTRLSIL.

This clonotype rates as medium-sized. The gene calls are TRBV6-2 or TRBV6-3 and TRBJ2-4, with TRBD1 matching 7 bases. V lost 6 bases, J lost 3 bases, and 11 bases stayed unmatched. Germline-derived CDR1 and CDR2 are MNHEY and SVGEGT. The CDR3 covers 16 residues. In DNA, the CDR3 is TGTGCCAGCAGACTTCACGGGGACAGAGTCAAAAACATTCAGTACTTC. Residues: CASRLHGDRVKNIQYF.